This T cell receptor (beta chain) was recorded in a study of cytomegalovirus exposure and HLA in healthy donors. Background on the study: HLA-typed donors contributed about 85 million unique TCRs, which were held in an early data release. Findings of the study overall: Analysis was carried out at a later point, and it linked a missense DCLRE1C variant to TCR beta V- and J-gene trimming. The authors listed around 150 TCR beta chains as cytomegalovirus-associated.

A multiplex PCR was run with 60 Vbeta primers and 13 Jbeta primers. Profiled with immunoSEQ multiplex PCR; TCRdb holds only in-frame clones, not every one. The data contain about 95,000 clones, roughly 70% of them seen just once; the ten biggest clones take up approximately 15%. The CDR3 loop spans 15 amino acids. V gave up 5 bases and J gave up 0 bases, with 10 bases separating them. Germline values: CDR1 SNHLY, CDR2 FYNNEI. Points on this clone: Antigen unknown.

The sequence came from a woman in her 50s in good health and CMV-seropositive. Sequenced material: PBMCs. V is TRBV2 and J is TRBJ2-2, with D possibly being TRBD2 (6 bases). The DNA for the CDR3 is TGTGCCAGCAGTTTGGAGGGCCCGAACACCGGGGAGCTGTTTTTT. Encoded protein: CASSLEGPNTGELFF.